The rows below give T cell receptor beta chains drawn from one sample of a study of cytomegalovirus exposure and HLA in healthy donors. Profiling relied on immunoSEQ multiplex PCR, and the TCRdb table lists in-frame clones only, not all of them. The sample contains 100,000 to 120,000 clones, around 87% of which appear only once. The sequencing sample was made of PBMCs. These receptors all come from a woman aged 25 to 39 in good health and CMV-seropositive. Each CDR3 is given with its conserved first and last residue. A D gene is named only where the DNA matches it firmly.

v_gene	j_gene	d_gene	CDR3aa	CDR3nt
TRBV30	TRBJ2-7	.	CAWSVGGAVREQYF	TGTGCCTGGAGTGTAGGGGGGGCGGTCAGGGAGCAGTACTTC
TRBV5-6	TRBJ1-5	.	CASSLSGEAGQPQHF	TGTGCCAGCAGCTTGAGCGGAGAAGCCGGTCAGCCCCAGCATTTT
TRBV15	TRBJ2-1	TRBD2	CVSWGLAAGCYNEQFF	TGTGTCAGCTGGGGACTAGCAGCGGGATGTTACAATGAGCAGTTCTTC
TRBV19	TRBJ2-7	TRBD2	CASSRTGTNPYEQYF	TGTGCCAGTAGTAGAACCGGGACTAATCCCTACGAGCAGTACTTC
TRBV7-2	TRBJ2-7	.	CASSLYRVADEQYF	TGTGCCAGCAGCTTATACAGGGTGGCAGACGAGCAGTACTTC
TRBV28	TRBJ2-1	.	CASSSAWGLEAYNEQFF	TGTGCCAGCAGCTCCGCGTGGGGCCTGGAAGCCTACAATGAGCAGTTCTTC
TRBV19	TRBJ1-5	.	CASQPQGPSNQPQHF	TGTGCCAGTCAACCACAGGGCCCCAGCAATCAGCCCCAGCATTTT
TRBV7-2	TRBJ1-1	.	CASSSDRSNTEAFF	TGTGCCAGCAGCTCCGACAGATCGAACACTGAAGCTTTCTTT
TRBV6-5	TRBJ1-2	TRBD1	CASSYSGQANYGYTF	TGTGCCAGCAGTTACTCGGGACAGGCTAACTATGGCTACACCTTC
TRBV5-4	TRBJ2-3	TRBD2	CASSLQAAGGLSDTQYF	TGTGCCAGCAGCTTGCAGGCGGCGGGGGGATTATCGGATACGCAGTATTTT
TRBV5-4	TRBJ1-1	.	CASSLSGNEAFF	TGTGCCAGCAGCTTGTCAGGCAATGAAGCTTTCTTT